There are a few counts of the clone carrying this T cell receptor (beta chain). Here immunoSEQ multiplex PCR was the method, and the copy in TCRdb shows in-frame clones only, minus some. The profile covers hundreds of thousands of clones, with less than 85% appearing a single time and 4.5% to 6% taken by the ten largest. The data originate from a study of blood T cell repertoires in COVID-19. Across the study: The origin of the acute and convalescent COVID-19 samples was the United States, Italy and Spain. T cells, B-cell-depleted T cells, or PBMCs provided the cDNA or gDNA that served as material.

The germline V gene has CDR1 SNHLY and CDR2 FYNNEI. The V end lost 4 bases, the J end lost 0 bases, and 6 bases lay between the germline ends. The length of the CDR3 is 13 residues. Input material: peripheral blood. The rearrangement uses TRBV2 and TRBJ1-1; D is perhaps TRBD1 (5 bases). The sequence was collected from a woman over 75 with active or convalescent COVID-19. CDR3 bases: TGTGCCAGCAGTGGGGGGGTGAACACTGAAGCTTTCTTT. It is translated as CASSGGVNTEAFF. Full variable domain (rest looked up from reference TRBV2 and TRBJ1-1): EPEVTQTPSHQVTQMGQEVILRCVPISNHLYFYWYRQILGQKVEFLVSFYNNEISEKSEIFDDQFSVERPDGSNFTLKIRSTKLEDSAMYFCASSGGVNTEAFFGQGTRLTVV.